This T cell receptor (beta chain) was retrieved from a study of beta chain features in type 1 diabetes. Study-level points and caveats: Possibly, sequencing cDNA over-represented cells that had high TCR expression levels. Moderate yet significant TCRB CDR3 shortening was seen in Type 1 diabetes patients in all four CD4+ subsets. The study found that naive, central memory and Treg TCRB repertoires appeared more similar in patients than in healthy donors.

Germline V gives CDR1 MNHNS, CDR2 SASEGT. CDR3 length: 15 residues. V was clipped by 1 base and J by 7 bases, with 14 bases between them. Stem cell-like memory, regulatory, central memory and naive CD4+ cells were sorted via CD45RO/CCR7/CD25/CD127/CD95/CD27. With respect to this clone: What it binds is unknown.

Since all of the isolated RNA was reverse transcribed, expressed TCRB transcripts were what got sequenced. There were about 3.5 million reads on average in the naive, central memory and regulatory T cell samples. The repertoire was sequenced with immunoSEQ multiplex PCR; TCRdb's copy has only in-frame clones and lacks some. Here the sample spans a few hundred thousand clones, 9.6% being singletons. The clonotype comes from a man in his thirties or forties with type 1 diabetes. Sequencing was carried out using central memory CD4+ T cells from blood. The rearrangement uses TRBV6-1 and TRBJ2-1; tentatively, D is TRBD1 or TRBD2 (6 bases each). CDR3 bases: TGTGCCAGCAGTGAAGGTGGGGGGCTGGGAAATGAGCAGTTCTTC. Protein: CASSEGGGLGNEQFF.